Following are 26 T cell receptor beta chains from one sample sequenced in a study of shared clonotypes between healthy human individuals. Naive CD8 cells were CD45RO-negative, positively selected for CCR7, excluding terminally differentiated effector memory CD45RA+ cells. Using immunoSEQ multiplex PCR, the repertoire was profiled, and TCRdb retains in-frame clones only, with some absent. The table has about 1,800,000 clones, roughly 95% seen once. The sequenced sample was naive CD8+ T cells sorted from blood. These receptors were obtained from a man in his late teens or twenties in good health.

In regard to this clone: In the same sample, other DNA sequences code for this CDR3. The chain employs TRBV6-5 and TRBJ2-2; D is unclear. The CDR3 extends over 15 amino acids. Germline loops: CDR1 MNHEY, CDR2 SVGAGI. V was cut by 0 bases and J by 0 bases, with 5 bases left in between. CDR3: CASSYSIANTGELFF. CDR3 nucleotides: TGTGCCAGCAGTTACTCGATAGCGAACACCGGGGAGCTGTTTTTT.

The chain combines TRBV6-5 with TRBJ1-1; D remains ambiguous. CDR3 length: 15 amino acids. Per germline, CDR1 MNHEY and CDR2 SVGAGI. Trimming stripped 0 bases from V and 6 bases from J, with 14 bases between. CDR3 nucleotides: TGTGCCAGCAGTTACTCGAGTGGAGGGCCCGCTGAAGCTTTCTTT. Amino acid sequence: CASSYSSGGPAEAFF.

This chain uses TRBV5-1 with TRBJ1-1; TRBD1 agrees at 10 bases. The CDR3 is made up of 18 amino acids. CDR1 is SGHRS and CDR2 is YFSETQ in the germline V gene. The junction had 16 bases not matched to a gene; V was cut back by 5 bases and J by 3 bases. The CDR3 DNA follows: TGCGCCAGCAGTTCAATCCGGGGACAGGGGAGGGCAGACACTGAAGCTTTCTTT. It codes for CASSSIRGQGRADTEAFF.

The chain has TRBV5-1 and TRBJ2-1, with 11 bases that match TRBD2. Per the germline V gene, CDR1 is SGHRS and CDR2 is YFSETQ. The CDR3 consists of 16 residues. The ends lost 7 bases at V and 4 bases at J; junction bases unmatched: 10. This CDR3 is CASSLAGGPGYNEQFF. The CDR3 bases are TGCGCCAGCTCGCTAGCGGGGGGCCCGGGATACAATGAGCAGTTCTTC.

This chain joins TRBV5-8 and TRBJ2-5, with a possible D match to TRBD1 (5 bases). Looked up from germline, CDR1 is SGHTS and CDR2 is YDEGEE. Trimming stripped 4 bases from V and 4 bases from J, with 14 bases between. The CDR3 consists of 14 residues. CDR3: CASSAAGFLETQYF. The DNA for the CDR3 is TGTGCCAGCAGCGCCGCAGGGTTTTTAGAGACCCAGTACTTC.

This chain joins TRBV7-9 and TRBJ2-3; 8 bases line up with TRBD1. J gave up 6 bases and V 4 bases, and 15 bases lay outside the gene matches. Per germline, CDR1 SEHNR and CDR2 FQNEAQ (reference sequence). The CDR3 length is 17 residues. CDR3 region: CASSSGTGPVVMDTQYF. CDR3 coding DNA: TGTGCCAGCAGCTCCGGGACAGGTCCTGTTGTAATGGATACGCAGTATTTT.

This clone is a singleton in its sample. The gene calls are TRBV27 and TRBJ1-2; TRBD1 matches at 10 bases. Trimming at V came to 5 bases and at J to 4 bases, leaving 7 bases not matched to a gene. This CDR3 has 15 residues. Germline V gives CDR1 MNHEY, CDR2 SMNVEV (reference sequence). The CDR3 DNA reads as TGTGCCAGCAGTCAACCGGGACAGGGGAGCTATGGCTACACCTTC. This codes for CASSQPGQGSYGYTF.

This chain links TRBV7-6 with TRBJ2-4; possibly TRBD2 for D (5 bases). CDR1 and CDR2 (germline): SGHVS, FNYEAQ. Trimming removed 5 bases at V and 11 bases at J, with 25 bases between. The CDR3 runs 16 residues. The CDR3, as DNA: TGTGCCAGCAGCCTCCAAGGGCGGAGACAAGGGAGATTTCAGTACTTC. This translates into CASSLQGRRQGRFQYF.

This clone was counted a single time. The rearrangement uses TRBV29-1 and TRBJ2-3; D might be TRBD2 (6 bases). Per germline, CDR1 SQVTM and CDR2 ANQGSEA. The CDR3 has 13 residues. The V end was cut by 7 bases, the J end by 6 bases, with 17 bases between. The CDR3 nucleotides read TGCAGCGAAGTGGCGGGGTTGGCGGATACGCAGTATTTT. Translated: CSEVAGLADTQYF.

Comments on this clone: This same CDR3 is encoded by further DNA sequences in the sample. In DNA, the CDR3 is TGTGCCAGCAGTCCCTCTAGCGGGGAATCAACAGATACGCAGTATTTT. Translated, it gives CASSPSSGESTDTQYF. The genes are TRBV27 and TRBJ2-3, with TRBD2 identical over 9 bases. Germline values: CDR1 MNHEY, CDR2 SMNVEV (reference sequence). The CDR3 sequence is 16 residues long. J lost 3 bases, V lost 5 bases, and 9 bases had no gene match.

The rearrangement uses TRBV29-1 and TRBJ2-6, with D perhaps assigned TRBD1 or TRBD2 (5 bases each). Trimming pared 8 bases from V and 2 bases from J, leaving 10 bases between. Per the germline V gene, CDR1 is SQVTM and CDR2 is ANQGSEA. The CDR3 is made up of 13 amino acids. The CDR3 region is CSFQGPGANVLTF. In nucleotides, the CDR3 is TGCAGCTTTCAGGGACCTGGGGCCAACGTCCTGACTTTC. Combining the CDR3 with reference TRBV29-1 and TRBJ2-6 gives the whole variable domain SAVISQKPSRDICQRGTSLTIQCQVDSQVTMMFWYRQQPGQSLTLIATANQGSEATYESGFVIDKFPISRPNLTFSTLTVSNMSPEDSSIYLCSFQGPGANVLTFGAGSRLTVL.

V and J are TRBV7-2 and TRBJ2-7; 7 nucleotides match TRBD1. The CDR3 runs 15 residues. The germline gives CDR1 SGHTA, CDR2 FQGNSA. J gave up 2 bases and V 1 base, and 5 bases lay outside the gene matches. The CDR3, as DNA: TGTGCCAGCAGCTTAGAGTCGGGACAGCCCTACGAGCAGTACTTC. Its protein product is CASSLESGQPYEQYF.

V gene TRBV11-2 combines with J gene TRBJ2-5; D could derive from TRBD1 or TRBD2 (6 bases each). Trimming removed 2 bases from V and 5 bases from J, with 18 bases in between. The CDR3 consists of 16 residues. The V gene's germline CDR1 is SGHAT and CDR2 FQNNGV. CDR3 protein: CASSLPTIGGRETQYF. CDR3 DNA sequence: TGTGCCAGCAGCTTACCTACTATAGGGGGGAGGGAGACCCAGTACTTC.

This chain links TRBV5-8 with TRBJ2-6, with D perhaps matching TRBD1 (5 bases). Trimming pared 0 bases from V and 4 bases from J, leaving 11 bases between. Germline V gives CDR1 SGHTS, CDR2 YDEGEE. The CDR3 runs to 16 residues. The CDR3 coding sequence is TGTGCCAGCAGCTTGGACAGGTCTACCGGGGCCAACGTCCTGACTTTC. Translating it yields CASSLDRSTGANVLTF.

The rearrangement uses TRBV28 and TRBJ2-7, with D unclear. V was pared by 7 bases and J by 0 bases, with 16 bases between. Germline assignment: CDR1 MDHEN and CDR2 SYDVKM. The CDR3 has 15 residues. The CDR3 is CASTRPTLVSYEQYF. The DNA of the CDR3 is TGTGCCAGCACCCGCCCCACGTTAGTCTCCTACGAGCAGTACTTC.

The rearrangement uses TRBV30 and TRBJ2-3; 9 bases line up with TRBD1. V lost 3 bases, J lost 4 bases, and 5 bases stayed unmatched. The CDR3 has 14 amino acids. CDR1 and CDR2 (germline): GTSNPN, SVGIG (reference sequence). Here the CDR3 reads CAWSWDRVADTQYF. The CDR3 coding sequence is TGTGCCTGGAGCTGGGACAGGGTAGCAGATACGCAGTATTTT.

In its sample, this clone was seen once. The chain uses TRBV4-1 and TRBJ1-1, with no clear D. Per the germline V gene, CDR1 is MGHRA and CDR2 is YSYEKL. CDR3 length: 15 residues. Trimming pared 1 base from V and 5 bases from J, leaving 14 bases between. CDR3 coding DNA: TGCGCCAGCAGCCAAGGTTTCGGAACCTTGACTGAAGCTTTCTTT. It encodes CASSQGFGTLTEAFF.

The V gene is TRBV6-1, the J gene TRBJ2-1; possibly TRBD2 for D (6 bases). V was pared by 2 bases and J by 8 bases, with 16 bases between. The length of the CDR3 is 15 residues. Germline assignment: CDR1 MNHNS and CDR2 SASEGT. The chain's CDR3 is CASSESQILADEQFF. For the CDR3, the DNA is TGTGCCAGCAGTGAATCCCAGATACTAGCCGATGAGCAGTTCTTC.

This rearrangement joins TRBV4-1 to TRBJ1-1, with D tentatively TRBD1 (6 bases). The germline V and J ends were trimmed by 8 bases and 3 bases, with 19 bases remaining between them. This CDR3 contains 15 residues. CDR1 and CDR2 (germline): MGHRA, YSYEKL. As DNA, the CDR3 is TGCGCCAGCTCGTTGGGGGCCTCGGGGGACACTGAAGCTTTCTTT. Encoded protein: CASSLGASGDTEAFF.

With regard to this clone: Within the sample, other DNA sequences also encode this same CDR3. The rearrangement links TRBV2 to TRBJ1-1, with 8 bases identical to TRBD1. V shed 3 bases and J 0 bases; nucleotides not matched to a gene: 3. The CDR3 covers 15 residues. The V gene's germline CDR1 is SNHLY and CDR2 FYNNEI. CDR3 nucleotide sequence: TGTGCCAGCAGTGAGAGACAGGGGATGAACACTGAAGCTTTCTTT. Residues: CASSERQGMNTEAFF. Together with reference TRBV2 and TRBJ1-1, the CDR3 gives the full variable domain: EPEVTQTPSHQVTQMGQEVILRCVPISNHLYFYWYRQILGQKVEFLVSFYNNEISEKSEIFDDQFSVERPDGSNFTLKIRSTKLEDSAMYFCASSERQGMNTEAFFGQGTRLTVV.

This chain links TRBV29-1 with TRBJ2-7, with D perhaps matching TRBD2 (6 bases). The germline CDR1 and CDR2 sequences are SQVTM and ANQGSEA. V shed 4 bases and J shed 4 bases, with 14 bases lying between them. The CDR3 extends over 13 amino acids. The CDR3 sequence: CSVVRAGRYEQYF. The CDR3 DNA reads TGCAGCGTTGTGAGGGCGGGAAGGTACGAGCAGTACTTC.

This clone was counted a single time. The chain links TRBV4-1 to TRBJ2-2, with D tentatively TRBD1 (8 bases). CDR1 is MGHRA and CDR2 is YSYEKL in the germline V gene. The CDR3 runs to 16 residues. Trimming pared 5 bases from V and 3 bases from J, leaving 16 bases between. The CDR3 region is CASSLRQGRDTGELFF. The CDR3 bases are TGCGCCAGCAGCTTACGACAGGGGAGGGACACCGGGGAGCTGTTTTTT.

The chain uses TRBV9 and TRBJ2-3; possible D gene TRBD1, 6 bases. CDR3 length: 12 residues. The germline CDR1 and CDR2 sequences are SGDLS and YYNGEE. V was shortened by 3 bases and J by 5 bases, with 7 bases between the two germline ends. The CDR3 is CASSEQGDTQYF. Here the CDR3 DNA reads TGTGCCAGCAGCGAACAGGGAGATACGCAGTATTTT.

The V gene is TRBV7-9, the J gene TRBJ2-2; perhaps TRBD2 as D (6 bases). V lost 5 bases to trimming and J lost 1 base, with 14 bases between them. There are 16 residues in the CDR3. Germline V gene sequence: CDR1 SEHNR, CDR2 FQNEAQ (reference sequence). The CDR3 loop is CASSSWDWMNTGELFF. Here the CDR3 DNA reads TGTGCCAGCAGCAGTTGGGACTGGATGAACACCGGGGAGCTGTTTTTT.

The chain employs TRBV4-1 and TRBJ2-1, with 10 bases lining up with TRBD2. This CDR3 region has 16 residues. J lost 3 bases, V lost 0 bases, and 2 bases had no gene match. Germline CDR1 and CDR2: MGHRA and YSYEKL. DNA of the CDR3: TGCGCCAGCAGCCAAGATAGCGGGGGGAACTACAATGAGCAGTTCTTC. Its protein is CASSQDSGGNYNEQFF.

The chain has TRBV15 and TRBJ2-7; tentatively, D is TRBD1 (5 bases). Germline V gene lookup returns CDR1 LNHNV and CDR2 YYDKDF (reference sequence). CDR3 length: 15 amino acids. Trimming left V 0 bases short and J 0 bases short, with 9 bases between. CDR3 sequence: CATSRDSDSSYEQYF. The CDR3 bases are TGTGCCACCAGCAGAGACTCAGACAGCTCCTACGAGCAGTACTTC.